Given below is one T cell receptor (beta chain) in context. V was trimmed by 5 bases and J by 2 bases, leaving 12 bases between them. The CDR3 is made up of 14 amino acids. Germline CDR1 SGDLS, CDR2 YYNGEE. As to treatment: oral pan-JAK inhibitor, 5-10 mg twice daily. It was cDNA, reverse transcribed from extracted RNA, that served as the sequencing template. Sequencing was performed with immunoSEQ multiplex PCR; in TCRdb, only in-frame clones are kept and a portion is missing. The sample comprises 35,000 to 45,000 clones, roughly 89% of which are singletons, and approximately 20% rests with the top ten. The source of the sample is a study of CD8+ T cells in alopecia areata.

The starting material was CD8+ T cells sorted from blood, obtained at week 24, from a patient treated with tofacitinib. The chain joins TRBV9 to TRBJ2-3; no definite D call. The sequence came from a human donor with alopecia areata. This chain's CDR3 is CASSTDHYTDTQYF. In DNA form, the CDR3 reads TGTGCCAGCAGTACGGACCATTACACAGATACGCAGTATTTT.